This T cell receptor beta chain stems from a study of lymphopenia after photon versus proton radiotherapy. As to this clone: Antigen specificity is unknown.

Findings and limits, study-wide: Authors raise, but do not show, better survival with proton therapy. In patients who died, overall survival fell as post-nadir TCR diversity dropped more. After lymphocyte nadir, photon-treated repertoires showed oligoclonal expansion, especially CD8+ Temra. Proton therapy kept repertoires fairly stable, unlike photons, which gained effector/memory cells.

Trimming at V came to 7 bases and at J to 6 bases, leaving 9 bases not matched to a gene. There are 14 residues in the CDR3. Germline CDR1 reads MDHEN; CDR2 reads SYDVKM. The table came from immunoSEQ multiplex PCR; TCRdb's copy has only in-frame clones and leaves some out. Among 65,000 to 90,000 clones listed, roughly 92% were seen once. The rearrangement links TRBV28 to TRBJ1-1; 9 bases agree with TRBD1. The sample was peripheral blood, taken from a patient treated with photon-based radiotherapy. The clonotype comes from a woman aged 40 to 50 with cholangiocarcinoma. CDR3 bases: TGTGCCAGCACATCCGGGACAGGGTGGTCTGAAGCTTTCTTT. Translating it yields CASTSGTGWSEAFF.